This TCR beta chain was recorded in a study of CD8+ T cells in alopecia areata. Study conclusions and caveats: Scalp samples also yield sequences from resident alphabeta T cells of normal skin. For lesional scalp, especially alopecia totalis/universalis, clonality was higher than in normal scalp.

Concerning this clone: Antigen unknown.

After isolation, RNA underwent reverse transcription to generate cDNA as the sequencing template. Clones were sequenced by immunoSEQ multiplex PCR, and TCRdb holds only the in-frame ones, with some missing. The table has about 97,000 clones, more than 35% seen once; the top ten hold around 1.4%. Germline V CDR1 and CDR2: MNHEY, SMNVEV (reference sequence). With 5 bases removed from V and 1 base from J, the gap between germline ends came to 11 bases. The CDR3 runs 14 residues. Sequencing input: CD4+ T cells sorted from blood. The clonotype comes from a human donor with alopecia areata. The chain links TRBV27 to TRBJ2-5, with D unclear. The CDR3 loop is CASSRAGPQETQYF. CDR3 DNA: TGTGCCAGCAGTAGGGCAGGTCCCCAAGAGACCCAGTACTTC.